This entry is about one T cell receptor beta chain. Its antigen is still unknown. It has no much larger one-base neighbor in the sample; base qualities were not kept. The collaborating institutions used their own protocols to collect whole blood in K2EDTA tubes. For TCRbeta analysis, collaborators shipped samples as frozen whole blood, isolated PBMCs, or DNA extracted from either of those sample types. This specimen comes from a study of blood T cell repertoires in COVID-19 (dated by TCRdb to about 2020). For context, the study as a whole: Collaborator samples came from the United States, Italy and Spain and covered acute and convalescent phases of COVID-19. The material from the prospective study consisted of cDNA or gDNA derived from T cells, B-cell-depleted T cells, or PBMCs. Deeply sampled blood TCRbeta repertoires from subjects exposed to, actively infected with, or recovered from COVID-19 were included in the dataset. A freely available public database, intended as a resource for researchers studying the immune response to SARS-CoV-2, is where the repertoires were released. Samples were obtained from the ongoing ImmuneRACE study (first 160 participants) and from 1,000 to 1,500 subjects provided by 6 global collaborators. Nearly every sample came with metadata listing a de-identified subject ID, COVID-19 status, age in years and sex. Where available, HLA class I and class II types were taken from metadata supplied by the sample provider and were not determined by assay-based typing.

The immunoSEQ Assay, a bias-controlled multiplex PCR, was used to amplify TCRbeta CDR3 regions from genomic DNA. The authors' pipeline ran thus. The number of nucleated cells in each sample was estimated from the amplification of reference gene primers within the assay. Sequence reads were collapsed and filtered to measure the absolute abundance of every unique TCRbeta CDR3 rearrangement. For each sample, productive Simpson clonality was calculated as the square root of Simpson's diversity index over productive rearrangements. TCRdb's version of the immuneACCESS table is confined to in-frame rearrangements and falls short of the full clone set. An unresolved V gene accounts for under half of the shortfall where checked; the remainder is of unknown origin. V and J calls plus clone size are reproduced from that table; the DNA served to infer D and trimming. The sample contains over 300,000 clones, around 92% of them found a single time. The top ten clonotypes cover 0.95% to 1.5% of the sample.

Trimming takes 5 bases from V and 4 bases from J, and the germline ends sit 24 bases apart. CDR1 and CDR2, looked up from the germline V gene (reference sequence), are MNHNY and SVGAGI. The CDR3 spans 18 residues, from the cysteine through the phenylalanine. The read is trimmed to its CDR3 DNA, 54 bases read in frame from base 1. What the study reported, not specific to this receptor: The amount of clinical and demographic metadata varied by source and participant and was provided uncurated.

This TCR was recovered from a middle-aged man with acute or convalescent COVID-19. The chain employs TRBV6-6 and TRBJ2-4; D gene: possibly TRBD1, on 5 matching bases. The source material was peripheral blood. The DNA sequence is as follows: TGTGCCAGCAGTCCCCGGGCCGCGAACTGGGGCACAAAAAACATTCAGTACTTC. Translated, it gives CASSPRAANWGTKNIQYF.